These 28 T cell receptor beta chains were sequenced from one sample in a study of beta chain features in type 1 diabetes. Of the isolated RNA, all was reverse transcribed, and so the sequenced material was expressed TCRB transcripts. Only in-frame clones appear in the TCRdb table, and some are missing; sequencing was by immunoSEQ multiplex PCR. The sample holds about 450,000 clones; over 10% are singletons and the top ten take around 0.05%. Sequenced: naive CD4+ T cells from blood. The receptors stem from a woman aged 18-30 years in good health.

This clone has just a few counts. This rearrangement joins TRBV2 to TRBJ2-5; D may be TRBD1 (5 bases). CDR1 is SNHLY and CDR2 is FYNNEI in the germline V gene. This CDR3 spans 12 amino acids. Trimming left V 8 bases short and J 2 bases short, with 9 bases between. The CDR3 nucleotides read TGTGCCAGCGATCCAGGGCAAGAGACCCAGTACTTC. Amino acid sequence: CASDPGQETQYF. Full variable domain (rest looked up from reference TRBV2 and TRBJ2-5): EPEVTQTPSHQVTQMGQEVILRCVPISNHLYFYWYRQILGQKVEFLVSFYNNEISEKSEIFDDQFSVERPDGSNFTLKIRSTKLEDSAMYFCASDPGQETQYFGPGTRLLVL.

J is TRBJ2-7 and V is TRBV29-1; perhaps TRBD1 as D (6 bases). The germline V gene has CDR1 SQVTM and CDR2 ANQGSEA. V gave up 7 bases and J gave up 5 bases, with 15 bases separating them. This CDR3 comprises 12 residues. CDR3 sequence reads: CSALNQGNEQYF. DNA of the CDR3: TGCAGCGCCCTAAACCAGGGGAACGAGCAGTACTTC.

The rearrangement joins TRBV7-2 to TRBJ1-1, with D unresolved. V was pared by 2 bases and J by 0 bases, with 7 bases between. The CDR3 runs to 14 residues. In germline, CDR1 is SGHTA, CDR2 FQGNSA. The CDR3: CASSLSLVNTEAFF. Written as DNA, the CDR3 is TGTGCCAGCAGCTTATCCTTGGTGAACACTGAAGCTTTCTTT.

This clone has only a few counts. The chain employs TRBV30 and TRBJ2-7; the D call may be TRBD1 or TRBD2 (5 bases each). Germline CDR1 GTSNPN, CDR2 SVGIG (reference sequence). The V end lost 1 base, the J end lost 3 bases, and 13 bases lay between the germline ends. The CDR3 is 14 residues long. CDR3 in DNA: TGTGCCTGGAGTGCTGGGACGGGCAACTACGAGCAGTACTTC. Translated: CAWSAGTGNYEQYF.

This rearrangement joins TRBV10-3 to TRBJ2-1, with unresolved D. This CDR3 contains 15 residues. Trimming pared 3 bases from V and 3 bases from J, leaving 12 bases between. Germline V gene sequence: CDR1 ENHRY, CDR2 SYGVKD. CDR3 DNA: TGTGCCATCAGTGATTGGAGTACCCTCTACAATGAGCAGTTCTTC. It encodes CAISDWSTLYNEQFF.

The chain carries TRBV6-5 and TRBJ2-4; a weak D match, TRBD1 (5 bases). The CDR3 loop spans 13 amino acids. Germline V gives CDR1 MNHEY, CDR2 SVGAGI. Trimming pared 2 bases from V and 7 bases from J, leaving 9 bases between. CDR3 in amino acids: CASSYGAYNIQYF. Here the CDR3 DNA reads TGTGCCAGCAGTTACGGGGCTTACAACATTCAGTACTTC.

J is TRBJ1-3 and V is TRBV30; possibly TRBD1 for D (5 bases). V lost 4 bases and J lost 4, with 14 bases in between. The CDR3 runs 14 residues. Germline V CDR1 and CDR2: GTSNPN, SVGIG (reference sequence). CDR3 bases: TGTGCCTGGAAGAGGACGGGGGTGGGAAACACCATATATTTT. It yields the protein CAWKRTGVGNTIYF.

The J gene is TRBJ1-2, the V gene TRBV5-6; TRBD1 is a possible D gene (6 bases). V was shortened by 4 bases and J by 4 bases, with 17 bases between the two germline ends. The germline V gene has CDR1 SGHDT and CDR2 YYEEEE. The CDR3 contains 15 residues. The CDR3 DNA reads TGTGCCAGCAGCCGACAGGCGCTACGACTCTATGGCTACACCTTC. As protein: CASSRQALRLYGYTF.

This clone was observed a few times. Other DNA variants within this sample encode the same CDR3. CDR3 coding DNA: TGTGCCAGCAGCCAGAGGACAGATACGCAGTATTTT. As protein: CASSQRTDTQYF. V usage is TRBV7-2 and J usage is TRBJ2-3, with no clear D. Trimming removed 5 bases from V and 3 bases from J, with 6 bases in between. From germline, CDR1 is SGHTA and CDR2 FQGNSA. The CDR3 is 12 amino acids.

Written as DNA, the CDR3 is TGTGCCAGCAGTTTATGGGGGCTGAGTGACACCGGGGAGCTGTTTTTT. Protein sequence: CASSLWGLSDTGELFF. V gene TRBV27 combines with J gene TRBJ2-2, with a tentative D call TRBD1 (6 bases). The CDR3 has 16 amino acids. Germline-derived CDR1 and CDR2 are MNHEY and SMNVEV (reference sequence). Trimming shortened V by 1 base and J by 3 bases, and 12 bases separated the two germline ends.

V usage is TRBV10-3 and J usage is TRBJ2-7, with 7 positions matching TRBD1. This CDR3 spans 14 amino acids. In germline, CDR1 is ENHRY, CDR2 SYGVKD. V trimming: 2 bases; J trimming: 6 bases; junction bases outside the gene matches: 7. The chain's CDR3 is CAISEMKGAGEQYF. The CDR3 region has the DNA TGTGCCATCAGTGAGATGAAGGGGGCGGGCGAGCAGTACTTC.

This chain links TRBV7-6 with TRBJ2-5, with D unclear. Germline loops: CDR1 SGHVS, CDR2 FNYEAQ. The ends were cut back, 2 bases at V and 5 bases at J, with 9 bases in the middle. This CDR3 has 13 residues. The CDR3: CASSLRLKETQYF. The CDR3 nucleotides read TGTGCCAGCAGCTTACGCCTTAAGGAGACCCAGTACTTC. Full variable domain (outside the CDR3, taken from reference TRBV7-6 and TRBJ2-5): GAGVSQSPRYKVTKRGQDVALRCDPISGHVSLYWYRQALGQGPEFLTYFNYEAQQDKSGLPNDRFSAERPEGSISTLTIQRTEQRDSAMYRCASSLRLKETQYFGPGTRLLVL.

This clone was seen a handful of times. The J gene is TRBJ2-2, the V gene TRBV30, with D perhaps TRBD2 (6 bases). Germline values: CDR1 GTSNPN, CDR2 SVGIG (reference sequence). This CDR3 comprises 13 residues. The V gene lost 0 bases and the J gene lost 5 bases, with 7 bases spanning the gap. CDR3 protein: CAWSVGGTGELFF. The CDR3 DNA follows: TGTGCCTGGAGTGTAGGAGGGACCGGGGAGCTGTTTTTT.

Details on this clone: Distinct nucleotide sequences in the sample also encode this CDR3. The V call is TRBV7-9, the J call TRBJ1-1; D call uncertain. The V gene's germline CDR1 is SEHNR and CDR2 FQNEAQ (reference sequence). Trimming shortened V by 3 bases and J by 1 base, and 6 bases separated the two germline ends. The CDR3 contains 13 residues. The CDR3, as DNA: TGTGCCAGCAGCTTGAGGAGGAACACTGAAGCTTTCTTT. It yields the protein CASSLRRNTEAFF. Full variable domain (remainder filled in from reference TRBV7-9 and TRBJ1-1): DTGVSQNPRHKITKRGQNVTFRCDPISEHNRLYWYRQTLGQGPEFLTYFQNEAQLEKSRLLSDRFSAERPKGSFSTLEIQRTEQGDSAMYLCASSLRRNTEAFFGQGTRLTVV.

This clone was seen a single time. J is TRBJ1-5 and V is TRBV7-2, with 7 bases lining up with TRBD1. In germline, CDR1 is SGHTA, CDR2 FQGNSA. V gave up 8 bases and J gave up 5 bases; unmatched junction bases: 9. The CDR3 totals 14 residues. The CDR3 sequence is CASRKEGADQPQHF. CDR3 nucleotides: TGTGCCAGCCGCAAAGAGGGGGCCGATCAGCCCCAGCATTTT. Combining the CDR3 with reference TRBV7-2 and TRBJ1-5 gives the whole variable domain GAGVSQSPSNKVTEKGKDVELRCDPISGHTALYWYRQSLGQGLEFLIYFQGNSAPDKSGLPSDRFSAERTGGSVSTLTIQRTQQEDSAVYLCASRKEGADQPQHFGDGTRLSIL.

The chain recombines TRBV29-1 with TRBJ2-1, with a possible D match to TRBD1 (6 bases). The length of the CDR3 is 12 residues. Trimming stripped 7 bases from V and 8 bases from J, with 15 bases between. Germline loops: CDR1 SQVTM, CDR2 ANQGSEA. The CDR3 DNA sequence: TGCAGCGCTGGGGGCAGGGTGGATGAGCAGTTCTTC. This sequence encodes CSAGGRVDEQFF.

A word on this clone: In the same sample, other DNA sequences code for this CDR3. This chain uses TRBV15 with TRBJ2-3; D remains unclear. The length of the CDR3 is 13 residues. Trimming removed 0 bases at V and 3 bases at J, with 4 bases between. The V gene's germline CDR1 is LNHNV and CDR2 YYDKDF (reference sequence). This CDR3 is CATSRDRTDTQYF. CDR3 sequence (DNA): TGTGCCACCAGCAGAGATCGGACAGATACGCAGTATTTT.

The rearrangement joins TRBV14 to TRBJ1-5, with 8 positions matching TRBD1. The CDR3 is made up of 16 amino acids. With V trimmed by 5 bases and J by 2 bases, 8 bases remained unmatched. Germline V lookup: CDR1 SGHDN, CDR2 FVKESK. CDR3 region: CASSTGTGTGNQPQHF. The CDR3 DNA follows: TGTGCCAGCAGCACGGGGACAGGAACGGGCAATCAGCCCCAGCATTTT.

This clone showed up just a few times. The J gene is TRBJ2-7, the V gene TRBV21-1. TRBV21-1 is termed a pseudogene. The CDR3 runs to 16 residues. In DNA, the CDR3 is TGTGCCAGCAGCAAAGAGGGGTACGGGATCACGAGGGAGCAGTACTTC. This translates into CASSKEGYGITREQYF.

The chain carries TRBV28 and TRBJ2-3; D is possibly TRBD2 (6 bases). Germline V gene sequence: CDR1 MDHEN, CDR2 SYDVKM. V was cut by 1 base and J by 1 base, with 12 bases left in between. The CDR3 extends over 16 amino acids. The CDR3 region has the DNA TGTGCCAGCAGTTTATCCGGGGGACGGGGCACAGATACGCAGTATTTT. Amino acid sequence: CASSLSGGRGTDTQYF.

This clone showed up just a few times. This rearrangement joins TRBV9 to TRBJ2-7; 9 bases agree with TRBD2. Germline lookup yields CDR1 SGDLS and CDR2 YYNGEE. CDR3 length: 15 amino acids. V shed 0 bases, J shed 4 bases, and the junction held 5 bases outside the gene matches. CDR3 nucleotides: TGTGCCAGCAGCGTAGGGCCTAGCGGGAAGTACGAGCAGTACTTC. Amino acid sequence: CASSVGPSGKYEQYF.

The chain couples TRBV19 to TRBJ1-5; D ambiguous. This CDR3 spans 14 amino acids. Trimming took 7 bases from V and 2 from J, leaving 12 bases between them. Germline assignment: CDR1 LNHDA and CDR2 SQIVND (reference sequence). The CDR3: CASTFVGGNQPQHF. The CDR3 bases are TGTGCCAGTACCTTCGTCGGGGGCAATCAGCCCCAGCATTTT.

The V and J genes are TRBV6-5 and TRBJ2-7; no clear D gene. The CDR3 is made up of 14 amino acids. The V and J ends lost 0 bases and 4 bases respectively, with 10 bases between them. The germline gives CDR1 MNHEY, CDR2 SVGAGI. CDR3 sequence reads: CASSYSSAEYEQYF. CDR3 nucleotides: TGTGCCAGCAGTTACTCGAGCGCGGAATACGAGCAGTACTTC.

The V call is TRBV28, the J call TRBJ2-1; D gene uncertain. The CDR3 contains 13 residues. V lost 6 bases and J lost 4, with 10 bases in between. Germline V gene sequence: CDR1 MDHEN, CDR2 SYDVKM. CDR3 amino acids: CASRSTGYNEQFF. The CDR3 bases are TGTGCCAGCAGGTCGACTGGATACAATGAGCAGTTCTTC.

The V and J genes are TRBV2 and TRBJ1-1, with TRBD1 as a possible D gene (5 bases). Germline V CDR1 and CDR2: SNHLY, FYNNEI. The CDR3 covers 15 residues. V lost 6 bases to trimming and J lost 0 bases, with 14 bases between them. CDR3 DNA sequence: TGTGCCAGCAGCCTGACAGAAATCATGAACACTGAAGCTTTCTTT. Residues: CASSLTEIMNTEAFF.

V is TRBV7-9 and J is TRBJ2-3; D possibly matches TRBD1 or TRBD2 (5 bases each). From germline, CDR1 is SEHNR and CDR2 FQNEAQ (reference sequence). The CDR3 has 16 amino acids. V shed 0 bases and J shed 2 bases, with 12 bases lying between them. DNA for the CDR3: TGTGCCAGCAGCTTAGCTCTGGGGACCTACACAGATACGCAGTATTTT. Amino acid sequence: CASSLALGTYTDTQYF.

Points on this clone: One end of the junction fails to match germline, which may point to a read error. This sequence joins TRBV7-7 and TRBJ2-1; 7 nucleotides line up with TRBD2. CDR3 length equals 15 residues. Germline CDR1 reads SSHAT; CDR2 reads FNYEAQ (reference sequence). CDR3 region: CASSLGIAGNNEQFF. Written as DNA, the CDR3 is TGTGCTAGCAGCTTGGGGATAGCGGGCAACAATGAGCAGTTCTTC.

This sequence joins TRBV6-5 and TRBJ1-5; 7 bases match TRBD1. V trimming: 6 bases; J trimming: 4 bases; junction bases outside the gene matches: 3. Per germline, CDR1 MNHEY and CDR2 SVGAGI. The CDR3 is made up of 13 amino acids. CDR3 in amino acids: CASRMGQNQPQHF. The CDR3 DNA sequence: TGTGCCAGCAGGATGGGACAGAATCAGCCCCAGCATTTT.